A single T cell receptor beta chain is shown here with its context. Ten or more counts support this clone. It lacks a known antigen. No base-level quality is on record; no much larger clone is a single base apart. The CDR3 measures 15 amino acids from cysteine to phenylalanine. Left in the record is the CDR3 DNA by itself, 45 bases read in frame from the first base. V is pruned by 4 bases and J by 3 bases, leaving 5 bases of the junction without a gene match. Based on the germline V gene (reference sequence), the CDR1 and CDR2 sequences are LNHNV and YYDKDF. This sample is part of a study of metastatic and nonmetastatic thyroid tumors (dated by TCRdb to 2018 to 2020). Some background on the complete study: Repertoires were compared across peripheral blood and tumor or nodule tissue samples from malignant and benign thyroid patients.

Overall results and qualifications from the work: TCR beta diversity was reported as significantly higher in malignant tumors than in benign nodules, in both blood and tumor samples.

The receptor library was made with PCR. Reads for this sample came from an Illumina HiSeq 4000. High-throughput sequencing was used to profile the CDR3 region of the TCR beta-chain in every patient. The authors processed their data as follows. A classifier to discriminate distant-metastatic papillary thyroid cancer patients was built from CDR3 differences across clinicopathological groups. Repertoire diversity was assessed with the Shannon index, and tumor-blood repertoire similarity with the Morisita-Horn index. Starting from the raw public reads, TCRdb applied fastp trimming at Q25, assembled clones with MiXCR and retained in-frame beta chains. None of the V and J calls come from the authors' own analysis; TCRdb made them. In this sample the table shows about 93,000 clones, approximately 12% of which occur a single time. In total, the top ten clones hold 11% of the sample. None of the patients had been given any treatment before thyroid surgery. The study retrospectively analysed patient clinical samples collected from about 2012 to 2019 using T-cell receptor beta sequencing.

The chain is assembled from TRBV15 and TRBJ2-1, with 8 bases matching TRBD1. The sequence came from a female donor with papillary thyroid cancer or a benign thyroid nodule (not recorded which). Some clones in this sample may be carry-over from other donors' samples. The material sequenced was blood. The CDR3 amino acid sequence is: CATSNDRGFYNEQFF. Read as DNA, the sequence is TGTGCCACCAGCAACGACAGGGGATTCTACAATGAGCAGTTCTTC. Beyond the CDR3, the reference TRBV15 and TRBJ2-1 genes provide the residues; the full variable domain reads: DAMVIQNPRYQVTQFGKPVTLSCSQTLNHNVMYWYQQKSSQAPKLLFHYYDKDFNNEADTPDNFQSRRPNTSFCFLDIRSPGLGDTAMYLCATSNDRGFYNEQFFGPGTRLTVL.